Reported below is one T cell receptor beta chain. V lost 2 bases and J 5 bases, leaving 7 bases between the germline ends. This CDR3 has 13 residues. Looked up from germline, CDR1 is LNHDA and CDR2 is SQIVND (reference sequence). The source of the sample is a study of control samples from healthy donors and cancer patients. Using immunoSEQ multiplex PCR, the repertoire was profiled, and TCRdb retains in-frame clones only, with some absent. The table has approximately 90,000 clones, 85% to 95% seen once. Sequencing was done on a sample of blood. The receptor's source is a woman between 25 and 40 years old in good health. The rearrangement links TRBV19 to TRBJ1-5; D is uncertain. The CDR3 here is CASSIQDDQPQHF. CDR3 in DNA: TGTGCCAGTAGTATACAGGACGATCAGCCCCAGCATTTT.